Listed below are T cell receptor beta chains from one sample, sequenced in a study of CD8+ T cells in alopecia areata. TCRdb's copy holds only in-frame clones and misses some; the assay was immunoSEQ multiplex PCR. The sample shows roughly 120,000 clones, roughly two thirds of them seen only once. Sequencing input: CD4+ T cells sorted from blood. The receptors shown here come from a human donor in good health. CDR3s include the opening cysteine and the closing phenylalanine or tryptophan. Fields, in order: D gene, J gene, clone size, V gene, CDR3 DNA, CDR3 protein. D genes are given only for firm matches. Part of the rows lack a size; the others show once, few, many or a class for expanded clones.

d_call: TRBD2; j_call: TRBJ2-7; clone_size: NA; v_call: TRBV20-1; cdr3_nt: TGCAGTGCTCGGACTAGCTACGAGCAGTACTTC; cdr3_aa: CSARTSYEQYF
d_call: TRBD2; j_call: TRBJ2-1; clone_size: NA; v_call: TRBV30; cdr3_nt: TGTGCCTGGAGTGGGACTAGCGGGGGGGCAGGTGAGCAGTTCTTC; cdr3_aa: CAWSGTSGGAGEQFF
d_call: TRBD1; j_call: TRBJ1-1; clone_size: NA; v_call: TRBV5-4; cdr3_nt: TGTGCCAGCAGCTTGGCTGGGACAGGGATTACGAACACTGAAGCTTTCTTT; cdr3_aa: CASSLAGTGITNTEAFF
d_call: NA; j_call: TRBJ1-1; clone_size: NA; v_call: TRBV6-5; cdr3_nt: TGTGCCAGCAGTTACAGCAAGAACACTGAAGCTTTCTTT; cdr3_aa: CASSYSKNTEAFF
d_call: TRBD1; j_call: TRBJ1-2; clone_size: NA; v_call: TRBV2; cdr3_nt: TGTGCCAGCAGTGAAACTTACCGGGACAGAGTATTCTTC; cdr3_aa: CASSETYRDRVFF
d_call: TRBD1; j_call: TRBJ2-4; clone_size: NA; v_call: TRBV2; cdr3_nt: TGTGCCAGCAGTGGCGCGGGACAGGGGCCCATTCAGTACTTC; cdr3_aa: CASSGAGQGPIQYF
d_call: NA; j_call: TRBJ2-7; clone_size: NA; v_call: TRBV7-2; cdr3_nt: TGTGCCAGCAGCTTAGACGCGGGGGCCTCCTACGAGCAGTACTTC; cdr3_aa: CASSLDAGASYEQYF
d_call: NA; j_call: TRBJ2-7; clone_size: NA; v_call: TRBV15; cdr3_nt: TGTGCCACCAGCAGAGATCGTGGCTACGAGCAGTACTTC; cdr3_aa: CATSRDRGYEQYF
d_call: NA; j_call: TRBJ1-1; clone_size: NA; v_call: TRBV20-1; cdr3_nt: TGCAGTGCTAGAAACAGTGAAGCTTTCTTT; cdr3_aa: CSARNSEAFF
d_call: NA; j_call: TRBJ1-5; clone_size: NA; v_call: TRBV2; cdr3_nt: TGTGCCAGCAGTGAAGATTCCGGAATCAATCAGCCCCAGCATTTT; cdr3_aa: CASSEDSGINQPQHF
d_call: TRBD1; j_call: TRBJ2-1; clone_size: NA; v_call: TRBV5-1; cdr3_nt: TGCGCCAGCAGACCCGGACAGGGGACCGATGAGCAGTTCTTC; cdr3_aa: CASRPGQGTDEQFF
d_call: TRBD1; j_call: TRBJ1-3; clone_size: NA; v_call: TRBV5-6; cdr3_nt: TGTGCCAGCAGCATTCACCCCGGGACAGGGGGTCCCGGAAACACCATATATTTT; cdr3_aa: CASSIHPGTGGPGNTIYF
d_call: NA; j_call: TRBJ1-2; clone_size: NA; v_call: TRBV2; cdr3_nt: TGTGCCAGCAGTGAGGGGGGCTATGGCTACACCTTC; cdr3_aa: CASSEGGYGYTF
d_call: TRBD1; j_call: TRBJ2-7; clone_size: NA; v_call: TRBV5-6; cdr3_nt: TGTGCCAGCAGCGGGGACAGTTCCTACGAGCAGTACTTC; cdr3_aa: CASSGDSSYEQYF
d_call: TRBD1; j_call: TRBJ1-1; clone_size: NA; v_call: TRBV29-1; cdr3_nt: TGCAGCGCTGGGAGGACAGGGAGCCTAAACCGAGACACTGAAGCTTTCTTT; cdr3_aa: CSAGRTGSLNRDTEAFF
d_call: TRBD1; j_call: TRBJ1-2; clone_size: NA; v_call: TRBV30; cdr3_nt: TGTGCCTGGAACCGACAGGGAGCTAACTATGGCTACACCTTC; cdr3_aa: CAWNRQGANYGYTF
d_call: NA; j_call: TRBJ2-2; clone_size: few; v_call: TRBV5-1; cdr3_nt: TGCGCCAGCAGCTTGGGACGGATCACCGGGGAGCTGTTTTTT; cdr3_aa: CASSLGRITGELFF
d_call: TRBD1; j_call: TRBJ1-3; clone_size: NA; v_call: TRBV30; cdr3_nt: TGTGCCTGGGGAACAGGGGGCCGGGGAAACACCATATATTTT; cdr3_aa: CAWGTGGRGNTIYF
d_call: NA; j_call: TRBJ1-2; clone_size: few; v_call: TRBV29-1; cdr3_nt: TGCAGCGCTTTTGGGGCCTATGGCTACACCTTC; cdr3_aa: CSAFGAYGYTF
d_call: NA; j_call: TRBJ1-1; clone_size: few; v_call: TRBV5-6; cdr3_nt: TGTGCCAGCAGCCCCGTAGGTTCCCCTAACACTGAAGCTTTCTTT; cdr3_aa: CASSPVGSPNTEAFF
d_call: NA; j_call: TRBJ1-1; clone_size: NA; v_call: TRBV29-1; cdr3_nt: TGCAGCCTTTCGGGAGGGGACACTGAAGCTTTCTTT; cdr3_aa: CSLSGGDTEAFF
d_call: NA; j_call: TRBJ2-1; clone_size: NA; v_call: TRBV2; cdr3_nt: TGTGCCAGCACCCGAGAGGCCAGCTCCTACAATGAGCAGTTCTTC; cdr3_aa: CASTREASSYNEQFF
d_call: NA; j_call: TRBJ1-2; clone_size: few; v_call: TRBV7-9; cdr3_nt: TGTGCCAGCAGCTTAGTGTGGGGTCCTAACTATGGCTACACCTTC; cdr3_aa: CASSLVWGPNYGYTF